This T cell receptor beta chain was captured by sequencing in a study of blood T cell repertoires in COVID-19. Across the study: The United States, Italy and Spain were the sources of the acute and convalescent COVID-19 samples. Sources were T cells, B-cell-depleted T cells, or PBMCs; the material itself was cDNA or gDNA.

After removal of 0 bases from V and 5 bases from J, the junction contained 7 bases not matched to a gene. From germline, CDR1 is LGHDT and CDR2 YNNKEL (reference sequence). The CDR3 consists of 15 residues. Per the original data handling: Estimation of nucleated cell counts relied on the amplification of reference gene primers. Libraries were prepared by immunoSEQ multiplex PCR; TCRdb keeps only in-frame clonotypes and omits some of them. The DNA was the basis for D and trimming; V, J and clone size are from that table. The sample records about 300,000 clones, 85% to 90% being singletons. The J gene is TRBJ2-7, the V gene TRBV3-1 (or the pseudogene TRBV3-2); 7 bases fit TRBD2. The sequence was collected from a woman younger than 35 who had recovered from COVID-19. The specimen was PBMCs or T cells enriched from blood (not recorded which). Here the CDR3 reads CASSQDPGGGDEQYF. CDR3 sequence (DNA): TGTGCCAGCAGCCAAGACCCTGGGGGAGGGGACGAGCAGTACTTC.